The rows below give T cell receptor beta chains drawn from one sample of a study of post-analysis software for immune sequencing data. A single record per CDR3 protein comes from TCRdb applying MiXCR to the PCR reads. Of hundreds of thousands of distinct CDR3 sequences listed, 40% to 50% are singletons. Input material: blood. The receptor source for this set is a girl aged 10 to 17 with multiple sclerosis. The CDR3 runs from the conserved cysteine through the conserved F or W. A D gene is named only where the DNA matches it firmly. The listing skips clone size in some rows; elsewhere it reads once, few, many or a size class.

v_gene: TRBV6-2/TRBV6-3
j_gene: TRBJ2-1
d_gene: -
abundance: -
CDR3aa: CASSYLIGSSYNEQFF
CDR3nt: TGTGCCAGCAGTTACTTGATCGGGAGCTCCTACAATGAGCAGTTCTTC

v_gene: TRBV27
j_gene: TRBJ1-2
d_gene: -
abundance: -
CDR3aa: CASSTGPARGYTF
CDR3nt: TGTGCCAGCAGTACAGGGCCCGCAAGGGGCTACACCTTC

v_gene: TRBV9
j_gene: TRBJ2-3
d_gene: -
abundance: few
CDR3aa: CASMSTDTQYF
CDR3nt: TGTGCCAGCATGAGCACAGATACGCAGTATTTT

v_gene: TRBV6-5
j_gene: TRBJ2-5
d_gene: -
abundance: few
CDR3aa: CASNRGVYGNQETQYF
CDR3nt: TGTGCCAGTAACCGCGGGGTGTACGGAAATCAAGAGACCCAGTACTTC

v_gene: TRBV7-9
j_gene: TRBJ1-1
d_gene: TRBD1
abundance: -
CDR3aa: CASRDRDAQAFF
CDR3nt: TGTGCCAGCAGGGACAGGGACGCACAAGCTTTCTTT

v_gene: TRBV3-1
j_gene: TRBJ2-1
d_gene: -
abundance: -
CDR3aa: CASKTSNEQFF
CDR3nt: TGTGCCAGTAAGACTAGCAATGAGCAGTTCTTC

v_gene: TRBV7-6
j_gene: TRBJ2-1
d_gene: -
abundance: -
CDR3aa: CASSLDVEQFF
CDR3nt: TGTGCCAGCAGCTTAGACGTTGAGCAGTTCTTC

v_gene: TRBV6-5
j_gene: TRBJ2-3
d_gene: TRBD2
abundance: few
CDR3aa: CASSYSSSGGKAYF
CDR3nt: TGTGCCAGCAGTTACTCATCTAGCGGGGGAAAGGCGTATTTT

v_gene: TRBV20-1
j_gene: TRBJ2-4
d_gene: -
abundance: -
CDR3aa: CSGRGLAKNIQYF
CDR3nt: TGCAGTGGTAGGGGTCTAGCCAAAAACATTCAGTACTTC

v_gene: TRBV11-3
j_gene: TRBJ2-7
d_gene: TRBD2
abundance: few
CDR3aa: CASSEKKAGAWYEQYF
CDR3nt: TGTGCCAGCAGCGAAAAAAAAGCGGGAGCTTGGTACGAGCAGTACTTC

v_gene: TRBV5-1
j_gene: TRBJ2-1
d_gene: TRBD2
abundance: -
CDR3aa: CASSLRLAGVNEQFF
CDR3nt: TGCGCCAGCAGCCTCCGACTAGCGGGAGTCAATGAGCAGTTCTTC

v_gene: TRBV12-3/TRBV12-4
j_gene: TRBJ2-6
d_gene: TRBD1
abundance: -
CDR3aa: CASSLYGTGLSGANVLTF
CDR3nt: TGTGCCAGCAGTTTATACGGGACAGGCCTCTCTGGGGCCAACGTCCTGACTTTC

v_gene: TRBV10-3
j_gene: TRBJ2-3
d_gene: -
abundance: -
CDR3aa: CAVGGSADTQYF
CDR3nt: TGTGCCGTTGGGGGAAGCGCAGATACGCAGTATTTT

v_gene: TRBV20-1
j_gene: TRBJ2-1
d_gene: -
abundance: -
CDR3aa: CSARDPTPQRYNEQFF
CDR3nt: TGCAGTGCTAGAGACCCGACCCCCCAACGGTACAATGAGCAGTTCTTC

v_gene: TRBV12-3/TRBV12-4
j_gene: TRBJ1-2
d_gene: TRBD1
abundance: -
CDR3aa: CASTTRTGTGSGYTF
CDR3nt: TGTGCCAGCACCACGAGAACCGGGACAGGGAGCGGCTACACCTTC

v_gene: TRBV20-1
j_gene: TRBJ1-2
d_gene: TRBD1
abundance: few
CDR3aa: CSARGRTGETASYGYTF
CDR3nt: TGCAGTGCTAGAGGCCGGACAGGGGAAACGGCGAGCTATGGCTACACCTTC

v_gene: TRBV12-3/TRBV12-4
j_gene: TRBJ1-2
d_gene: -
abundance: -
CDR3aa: CASSPGTYNYGYTF
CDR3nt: TGTGCCAGCAGTCCCGGGACCTACAACTATGGCTACACCTTC

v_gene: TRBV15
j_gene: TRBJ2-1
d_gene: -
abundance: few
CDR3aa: CATSRGGFLEEQFF
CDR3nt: TGTGCCACCAGCAGAGGGGGTTTTCTGGAAGAGCAGTTCTTC

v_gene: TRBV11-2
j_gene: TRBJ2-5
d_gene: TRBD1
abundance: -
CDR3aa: CASSSVGGQGAQETQYF
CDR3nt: TGTGCCAGCAGCTCCGTTGGGGGACAGGGGGCCCAAGAGACCCAGTACTTC

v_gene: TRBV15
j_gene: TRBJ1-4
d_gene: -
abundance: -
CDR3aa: CATSTRDGNEKLFF
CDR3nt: TGTGCCACCAGCACCCGGGACGGTAATGAAAAACTGTTTTTT

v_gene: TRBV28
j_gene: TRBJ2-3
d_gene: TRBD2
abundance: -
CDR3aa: CASSTAGLAGNTDTQYF
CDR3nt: TGTGCCAGCAGTACGGCCGGACTAGCGGGAAACACAGATACGCAGTATTTT

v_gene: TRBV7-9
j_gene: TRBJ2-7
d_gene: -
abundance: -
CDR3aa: CASSLAQGNSYEQYF
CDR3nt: TGTGCCAGCAGCTTAGCGCAAGGGAATTCCTACGAGCAGTACTTC

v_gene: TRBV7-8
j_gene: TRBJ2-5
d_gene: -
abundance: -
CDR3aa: CASSLATEETQYF
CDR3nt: TGTGCCAGCAGCTTAGCGACAGAAGAGACCCAGTACTTC

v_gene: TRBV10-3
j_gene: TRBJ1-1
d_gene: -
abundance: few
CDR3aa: CAISDRGADTEAFF
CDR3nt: TGTGCCATCAGTGATAGGGGGGCTGACACTGAAGCTTTCTTT

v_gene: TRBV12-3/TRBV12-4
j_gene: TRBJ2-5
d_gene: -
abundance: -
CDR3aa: CASTNRVRETQYF
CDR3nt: TGTGCCAGCACCAACAGGGTTCGAGAGACCCAGTACTTC